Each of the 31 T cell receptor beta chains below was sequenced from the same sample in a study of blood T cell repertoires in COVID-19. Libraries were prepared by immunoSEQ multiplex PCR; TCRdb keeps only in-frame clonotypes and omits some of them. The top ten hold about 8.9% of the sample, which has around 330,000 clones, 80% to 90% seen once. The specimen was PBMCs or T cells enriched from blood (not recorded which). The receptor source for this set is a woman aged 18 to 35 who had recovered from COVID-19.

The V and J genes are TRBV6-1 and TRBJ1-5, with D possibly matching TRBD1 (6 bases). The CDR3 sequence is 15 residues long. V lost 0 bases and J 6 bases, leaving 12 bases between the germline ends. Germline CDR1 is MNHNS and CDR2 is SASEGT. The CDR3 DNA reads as TGTGCCAGCAGTGAAGCGTCGGACAGAATTCAGCCCCAGCATTTT. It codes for CASSEASDRIQPQHF.

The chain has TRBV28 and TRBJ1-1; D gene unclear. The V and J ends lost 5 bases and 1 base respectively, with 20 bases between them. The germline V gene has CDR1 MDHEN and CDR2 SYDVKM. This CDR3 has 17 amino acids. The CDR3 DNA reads TGTGCCAGCAGTCACTTCCGAGATCGGGGAACGAACACTGAAGCTTTCTTT. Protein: CASSHFRDRGTNTEAFF.

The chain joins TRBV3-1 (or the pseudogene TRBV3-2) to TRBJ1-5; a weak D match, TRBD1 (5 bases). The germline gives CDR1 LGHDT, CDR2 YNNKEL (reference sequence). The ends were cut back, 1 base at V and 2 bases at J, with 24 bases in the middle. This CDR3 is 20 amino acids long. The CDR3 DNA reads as TGTGCCAGCAGCCAAGTTCTCGGGCAGGGTCGGGGGTATGGCAATCAGCCCCAGCATTTT. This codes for CASSQVLGQGRGYGNQPQHF.

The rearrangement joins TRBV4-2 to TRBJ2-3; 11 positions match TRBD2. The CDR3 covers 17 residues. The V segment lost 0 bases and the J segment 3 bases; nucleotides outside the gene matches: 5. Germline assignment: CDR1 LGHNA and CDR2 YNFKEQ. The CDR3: CASSQDDRTSGTDTQYF. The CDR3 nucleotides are TGTGCCAGCAGCCAAGATGATAGGACTAGCGGGACAGATACGCAGTATTTT.

Written as DNA, the CDR3 is TGCGCCAGCAGCTTGGATCAGGGGTTTGGGTATGGCTACACCTTC. As protein: CASSLDQGFGYGYTF. This chain joins TRBV5-1 and TRBJ1-2; TRBD1 might be the D (6 bases). The germline V gene encodes CDR1 SGHRS and CDR2 YFSETQ. This CDR3 spans 15 amino acids. Trimming left V 0 bases short and J 5 bases short, with 14 bases between.

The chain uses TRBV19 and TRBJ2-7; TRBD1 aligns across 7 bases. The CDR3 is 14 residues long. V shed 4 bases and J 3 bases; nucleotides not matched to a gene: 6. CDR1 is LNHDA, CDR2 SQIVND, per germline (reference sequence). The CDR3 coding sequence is TGTGCCAGTAGTAGACCGGGACAGTACTACGAGCAGTACTTC. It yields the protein CASSRPGQYYEQYF.

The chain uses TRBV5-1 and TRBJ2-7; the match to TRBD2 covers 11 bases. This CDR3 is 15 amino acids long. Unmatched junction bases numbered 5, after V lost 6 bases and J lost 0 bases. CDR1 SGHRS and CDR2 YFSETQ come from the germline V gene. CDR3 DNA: TGCGCCAGCACCACCGGGACTAGCGGCTCCTACGAGCAGTACTTC. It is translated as CASTTGTSGSYEQYF. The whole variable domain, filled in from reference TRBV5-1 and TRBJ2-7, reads KAGVTQTPRYLIKTRGQQVTLSCSPISGHRSVSWYQQTPGQGLQFLFEYFSETQRNKGNFPGRFSGRQFSNSRSEMNVSTLELGDSALYLCASTTGTSGSYEQYFGPGTRLTVT.

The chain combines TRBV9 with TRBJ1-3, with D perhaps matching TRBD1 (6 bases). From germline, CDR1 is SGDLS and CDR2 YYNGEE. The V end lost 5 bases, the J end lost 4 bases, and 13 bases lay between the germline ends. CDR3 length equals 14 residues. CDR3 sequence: CASRPTGFGNTIYF. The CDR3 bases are TGTGCCAGCAGACCCACAGGGTTCGGAAACACCATATATTTT.

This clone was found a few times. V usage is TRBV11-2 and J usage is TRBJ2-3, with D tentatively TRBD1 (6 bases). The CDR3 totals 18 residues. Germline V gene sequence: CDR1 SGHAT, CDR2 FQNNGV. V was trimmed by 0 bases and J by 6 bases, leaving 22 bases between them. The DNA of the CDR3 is TGTGCCAGCAGCTTAGATGGCCTAGGGCAGGGGATCAAGGATACGCAGTATTTT. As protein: CASSLDGLGQGIKDTQYF. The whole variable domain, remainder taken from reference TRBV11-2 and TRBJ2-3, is EAGVAQSPRYKIIEKRQSVAFWCNPISGHATLYWYQQILGQGPKLLIQFQNNGVVDDSQLPKDRFSAERLKGVDSTLKIQPAKLEDSAVYLCASSLDGLGQGIKDTQYFGPGTRLTVL.

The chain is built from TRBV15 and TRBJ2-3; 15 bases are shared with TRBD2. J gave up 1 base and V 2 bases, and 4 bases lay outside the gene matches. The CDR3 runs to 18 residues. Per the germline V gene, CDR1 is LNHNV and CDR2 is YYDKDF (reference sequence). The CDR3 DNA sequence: TGTGCCACCAGCAGAAGGACTAGCGGGGGGGTGGGCACAGATACGCAGTATTTT. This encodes CATSRRTSGGVGTDTQYF.

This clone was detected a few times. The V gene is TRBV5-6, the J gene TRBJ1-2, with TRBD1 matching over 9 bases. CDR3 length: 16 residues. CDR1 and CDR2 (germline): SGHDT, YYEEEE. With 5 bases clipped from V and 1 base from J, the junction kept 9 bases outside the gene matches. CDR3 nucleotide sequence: TGTGCCAGCAGTATGGCCGGGACAGGGATTAACTATGGCTACACCTTC. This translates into CASSMAGTGINYGYTF.

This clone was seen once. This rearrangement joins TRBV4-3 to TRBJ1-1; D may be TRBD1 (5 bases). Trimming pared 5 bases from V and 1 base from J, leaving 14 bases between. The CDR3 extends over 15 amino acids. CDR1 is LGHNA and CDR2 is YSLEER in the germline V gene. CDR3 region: CASSTPGGRNTEAFF. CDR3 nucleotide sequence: TGCGCCAGCAGCACCCCGGGGGGGAGGAACACTGAAGCTTTCTTT.

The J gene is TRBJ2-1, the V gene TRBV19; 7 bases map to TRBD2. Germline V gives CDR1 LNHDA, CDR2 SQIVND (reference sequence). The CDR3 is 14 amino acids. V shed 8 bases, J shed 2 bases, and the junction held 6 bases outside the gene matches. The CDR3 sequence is CASSSSGAYNEQFF. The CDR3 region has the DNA TGTGCCAGTTCATCTAGCGGAGCCTACAATGAGCAGTTCTTC.

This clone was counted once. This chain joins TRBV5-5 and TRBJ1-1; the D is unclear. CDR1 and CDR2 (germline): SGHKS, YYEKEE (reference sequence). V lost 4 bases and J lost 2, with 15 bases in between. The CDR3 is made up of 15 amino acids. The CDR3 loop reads CASSPTPADNTEAFF. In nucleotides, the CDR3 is TGTGCCAGCAGCCCGACTCCAGCCGATAACACTGAAGCTTTCTTT.

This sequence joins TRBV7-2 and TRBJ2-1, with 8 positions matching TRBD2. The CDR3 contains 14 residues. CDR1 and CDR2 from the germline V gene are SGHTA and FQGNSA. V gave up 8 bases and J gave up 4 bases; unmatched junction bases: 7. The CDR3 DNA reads TGTGCCAGCCAGGGCGGGGGGATATACAATGAGCAGTTCTTC. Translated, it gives CASQGGGIYNEQFF.

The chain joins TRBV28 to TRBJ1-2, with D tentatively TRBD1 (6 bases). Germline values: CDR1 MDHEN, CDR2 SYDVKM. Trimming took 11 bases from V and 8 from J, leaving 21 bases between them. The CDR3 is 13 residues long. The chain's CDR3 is CALRGPAPGGYTF. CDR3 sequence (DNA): TGTGCCCTCAGGGGACCCGCCCCGGGGGGCTACACCTTC.

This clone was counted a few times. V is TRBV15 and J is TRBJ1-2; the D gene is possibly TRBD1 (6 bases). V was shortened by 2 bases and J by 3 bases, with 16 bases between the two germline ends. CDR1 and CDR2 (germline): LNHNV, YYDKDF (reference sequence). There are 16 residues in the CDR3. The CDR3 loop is CATSRSSSGTYYGYTF. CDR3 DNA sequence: TGTGCCACCAGCAGATCATCCTCCGGGACATACTATGGCTACACCTTC.

For the CDR3, the DNA is TGTGCCAGCAGTGTACTAGCGGGAGGAAAAATTCAGTTCTTC. This sequence encodes CASSVLAGGKIQFF. V gene TRBV2 combines with J gene TRBJ2-1; TRBD2 agrees at 12 bases. V trimming: 4 bases; J trimming: 13 bases; junction bases outside the gene matches: 8. Per the germline V gene, CDR1 is SNHLY and CDR2 is FYNNEI. CDR3 size: 14 residues. The variable domain in full, completed from reference TRBV2 and TRBJ2-1, reads EPEVTQTPSHQVTQMGQEVILRCVPISNHLYFYWYRQILGQKVEFLVSFYNNEISEKSEIFDDQFSVERPDGSNFTLKIRSTKLEDSAMYFCASSVLAGGKIQFFGPGTRLTVL.

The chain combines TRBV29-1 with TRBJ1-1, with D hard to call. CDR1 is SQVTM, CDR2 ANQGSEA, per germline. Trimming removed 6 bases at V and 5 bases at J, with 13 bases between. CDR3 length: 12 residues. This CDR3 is CSVRGWGTEAFF. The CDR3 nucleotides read TGCAGCGTGCGAGGGTGGGGAACTGAAGCTTTCTTT.

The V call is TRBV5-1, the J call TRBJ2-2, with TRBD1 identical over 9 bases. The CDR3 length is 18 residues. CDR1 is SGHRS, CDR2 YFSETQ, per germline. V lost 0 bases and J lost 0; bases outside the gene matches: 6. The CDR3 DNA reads TGCGCCAGCAGCTTGGTTTGGGACAGGGTATCGAACACCGGGGAGCTGTTTTTT. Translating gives CASSLVWDRVSNTGELFF.

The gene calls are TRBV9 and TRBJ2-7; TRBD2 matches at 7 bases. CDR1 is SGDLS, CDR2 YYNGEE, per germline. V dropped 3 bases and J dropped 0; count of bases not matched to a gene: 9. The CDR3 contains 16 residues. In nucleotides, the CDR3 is TGTGCCAGCAGCGCCTCGCGCGGGAGAGGCTCCTACGAGCAGTACTTC. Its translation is CASSASRGRGSYEQYF.

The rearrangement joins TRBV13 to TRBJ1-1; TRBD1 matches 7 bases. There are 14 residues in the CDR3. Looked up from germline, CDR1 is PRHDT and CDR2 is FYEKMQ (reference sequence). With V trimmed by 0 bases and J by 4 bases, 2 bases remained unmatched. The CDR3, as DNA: TGTGCCAGCAGCTTAGGGGCAGGGGGCACTGAAGCTTTCTTT. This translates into CASSLGAGGTEAFF.

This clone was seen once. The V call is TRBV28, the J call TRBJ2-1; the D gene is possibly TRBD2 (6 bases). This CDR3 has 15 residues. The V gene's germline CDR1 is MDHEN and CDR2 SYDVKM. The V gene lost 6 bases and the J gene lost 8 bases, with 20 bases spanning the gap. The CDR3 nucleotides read TGTGCCAGCAGATCAACGGGACTGGCTGGCGATGAGCAGTTCTTC. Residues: CASRSTGLAGDEQFF. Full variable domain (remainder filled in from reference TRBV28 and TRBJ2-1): DVKVTQSSRYLVKRTGEKVFLECVQDMDHENMFWYRQDPGLGLRLIYFSYDVKMKEKGDIPEGYSVSREKKERFSLILESASTNQTSMYLCASRSTGLAGDEQFFGPGTRLTVL.

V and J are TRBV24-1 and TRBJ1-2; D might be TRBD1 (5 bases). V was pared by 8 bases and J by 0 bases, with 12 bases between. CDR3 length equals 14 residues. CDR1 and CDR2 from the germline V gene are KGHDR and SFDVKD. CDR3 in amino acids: CATNSGEPNYGYTF. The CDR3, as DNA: TGTGCCACCAATTCGGGGGAGCCTAACTATGGCTACACCTTC.

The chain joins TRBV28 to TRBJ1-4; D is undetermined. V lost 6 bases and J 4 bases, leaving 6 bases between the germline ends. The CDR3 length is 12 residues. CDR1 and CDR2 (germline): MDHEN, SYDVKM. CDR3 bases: TGTGCCAGCAGACAGAGTAATGAAAAACTGTTTTTT. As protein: CASRQSNEKLFF.

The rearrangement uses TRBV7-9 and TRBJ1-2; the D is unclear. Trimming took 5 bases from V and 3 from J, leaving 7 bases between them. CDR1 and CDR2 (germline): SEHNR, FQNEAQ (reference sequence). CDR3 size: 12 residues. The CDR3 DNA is TGTGCCAGCAGCCCCGGAGACTATGGCTACACCTTC. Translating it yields CASSPGDYGYTF. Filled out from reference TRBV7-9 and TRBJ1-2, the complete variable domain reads DTGVSQNPRHKITKRGQNVTFRCDPISEHNRLYWYRQTLGQGPEFLTYFQNEAQLEKSRLLSDRFSAERPKGSFSTLEIQRTEQGDSAMYLCASSPGDYGYTFGSGTRLTVV.

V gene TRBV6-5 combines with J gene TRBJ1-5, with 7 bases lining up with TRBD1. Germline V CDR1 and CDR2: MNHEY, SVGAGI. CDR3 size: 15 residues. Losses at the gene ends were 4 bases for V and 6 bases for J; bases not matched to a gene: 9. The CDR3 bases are TGTGCCAGCAGTTCTGGGACAGAAACTGGTCAGCCCCAGCATTTT. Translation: CASSSGTETGQPQHF.

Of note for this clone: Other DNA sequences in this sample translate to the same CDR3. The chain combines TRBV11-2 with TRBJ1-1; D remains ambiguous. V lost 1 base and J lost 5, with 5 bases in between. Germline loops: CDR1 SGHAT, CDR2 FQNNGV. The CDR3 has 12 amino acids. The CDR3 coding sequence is TGTGCCAGCAGCTTAGCGGGTACTGAAGCTTTCTTT. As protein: CASSLAGTEAFF.

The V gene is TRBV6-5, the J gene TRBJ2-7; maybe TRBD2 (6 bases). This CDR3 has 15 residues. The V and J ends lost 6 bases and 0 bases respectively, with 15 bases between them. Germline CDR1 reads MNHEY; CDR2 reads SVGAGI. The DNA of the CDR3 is TGTGCCAGCAGCCCGGAGGGCTTGTCCTCCTACGAGCAGTACTTC. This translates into CASSPEGLSSYEQYF.

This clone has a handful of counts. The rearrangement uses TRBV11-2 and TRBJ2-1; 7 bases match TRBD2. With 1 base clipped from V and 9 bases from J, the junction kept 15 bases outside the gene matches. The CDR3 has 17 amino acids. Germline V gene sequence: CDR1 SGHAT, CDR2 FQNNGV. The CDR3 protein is CASSLAAPGLLHGEQFF. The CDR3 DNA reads TGTGCCAGCAGCTTAGCGGCCCCGGGACTACTACATGGTGAGCAGTTCTTC. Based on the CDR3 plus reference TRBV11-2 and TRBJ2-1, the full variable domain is EAGVAQSPRYKIIEKRQSVAFWCNPISGHATLYWYQQILGQGPKLLIQFQNNGVVDDSQLPKDRFSAERLKGVDSTLKIQPAKLEDSAVYLCASSLAAPGLLHGEQFFGPGTRLTVL.

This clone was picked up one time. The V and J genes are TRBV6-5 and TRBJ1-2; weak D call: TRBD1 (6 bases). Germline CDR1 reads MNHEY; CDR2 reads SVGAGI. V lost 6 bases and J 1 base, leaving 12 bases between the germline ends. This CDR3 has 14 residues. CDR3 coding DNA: TGTGCCAGCAGGGACAGCCAACTTAACTATGGCTACACCTTC. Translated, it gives CASRDSQLNYGYTF.